Below, one TCR beta chain is given with its context. The target antigen is unknown. CDR3 length equals 14 residues. The germline CDR1 and CDR2 sequences are SGHRS and YFSETQ. Template switching was used to attach UMIs, which incorporated a 6-nucleotide sample barcode. TCRdb reprocessed the 5' RACE reads, with one entry per CDR3 protein and no DNA. Listed are approximately 150,000 distinct CDR3 sequences; 2% to 3% falls within the top ten. The source of the sample is a study of monozygotic twins with inflammatory bowel disease. General study findings and limits: IBD patients shared fewer clonotypes with other individuals than healthy twins, especially patients with disease activity signs. No repertoire similarity difference was seen between concordant and discordant twins; power was possibly limited. Different subtypes (of T cells) could not be told apart from one another.

The chain carries TRBV5-1 and TRBJ2-5; no DNA is available, so the TRBD1 call from TCRdb remains unchecked. Specimen: blood. The sequence came from a human donor with ulcerative colitis or Crohn's disease, or a healthy co-twin of an affected twin (not recorded which). The CDR3 here is CASSSGQGEETQYF.